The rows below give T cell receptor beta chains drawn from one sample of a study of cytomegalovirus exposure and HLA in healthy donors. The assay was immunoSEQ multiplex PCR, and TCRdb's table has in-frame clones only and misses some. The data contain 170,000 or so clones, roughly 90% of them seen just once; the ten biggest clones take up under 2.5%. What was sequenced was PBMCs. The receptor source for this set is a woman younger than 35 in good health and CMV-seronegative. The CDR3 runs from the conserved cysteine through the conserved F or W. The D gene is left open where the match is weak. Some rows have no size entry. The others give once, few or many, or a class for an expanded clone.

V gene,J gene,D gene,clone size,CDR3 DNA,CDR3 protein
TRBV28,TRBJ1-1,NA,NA,TGTGCCAGCAGTTGGGGGGGGATGAACACTGAAGCTTTCTTT,CASSWGGMNTEAFF
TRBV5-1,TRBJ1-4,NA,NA,TGCGCCAGCAGCTTGGCCCCAGGGTCAACTAATGAAAAACTGTTTTTT,CASSLAPGSTNEKLFF
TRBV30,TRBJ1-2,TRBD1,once,TGTGCCTGGAGGCCGCGGGACAGCTACTCCTATGGCTACACCTTC,CAWRPRDSYSYGYTF
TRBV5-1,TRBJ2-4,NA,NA,TGCGCCAGCAGCTCCCAAGGGGGGGACATTCAGTACTTC,CASSSQGGDIQYF
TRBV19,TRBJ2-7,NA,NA,TGTGCCAGTAGTAGCAGTCTAGCAGGACGCTACGAGCAGTACTTC,CASSSSLAGRYEQYF
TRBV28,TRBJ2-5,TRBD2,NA,TGTGCCAGCAGGGGACAAGCGGGGGGTGAGACCCAGTACTTC,CASRGQAGGETQYF
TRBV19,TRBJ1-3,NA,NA,TGTGCCAGTAGTAAGGTCCAAGGGGTCTCTGGAAACACCATATATTTT,CASSKVQGVSGNTIYF
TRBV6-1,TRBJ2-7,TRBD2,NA,TGTGCCAGCAGTGAAGCGCAAACGAGCGGGAGTGCCTACGAGCAGTACTTC,CASSEAQTSGSAYEQYF
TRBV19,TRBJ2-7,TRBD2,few,TGTGCCAGTAGCTACAGGACTAGCGGACCCTACGAGCAGTACTTC,CASSYRTSGPYEQYF
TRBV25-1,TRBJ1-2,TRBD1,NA,TGTGCCAGCAGTGGGACAGGCGACGGGGGCTACACCTTC,CASSGTGDGGYTF
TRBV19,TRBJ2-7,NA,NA,TGTGCCAGTATGGGGGGATCCTACGAGCAGTACTTC,CASMGGSYEQYF
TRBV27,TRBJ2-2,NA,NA,TGTGCCAGCAAGGGGCAGGGTGACACCGGGGAGCTGTTTTTT,CASKGQGDTGELFF
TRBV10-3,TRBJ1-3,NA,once,TGTGCCATCAGTGAGTCAGGAGGGAATTACGGAAACACCATATATTTT,CAISESGGNYGNTIYF
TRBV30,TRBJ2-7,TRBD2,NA,TGTGCCTGTGACGGGACTAGCGGGGGTTCCTACGAGCAGTACTTC,CACDGTSGGSYEQYF
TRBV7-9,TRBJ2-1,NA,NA,TGTGCCAGCAGCTTAGAAAGGGGGTGGAGGTTCTTC,CASSLERGWRFF
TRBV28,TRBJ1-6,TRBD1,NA,TGTGCCAGCAGCTCGTCCCCCCGGGACAGTCTTTCCCTCGCTAATTCACCCCTCCACTTT,CASSSSPRDSLSLANSPLHF
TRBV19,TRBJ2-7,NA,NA,TGTGCCAGTAGTCAGGGGGGCGCCTACGAGCAGTACTTC,CASSQGGAYEQYF
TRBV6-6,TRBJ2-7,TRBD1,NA,TGTGCCAGCAGTGACGGACAGGACGAGAACTACGAGCAGTACTTC,CASSDGQDENYEQYF
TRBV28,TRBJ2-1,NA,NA,TGTGCCAGCACCCACTACCGTACGACCAGTGAGCAGTTCTTC,CASTHYRTTSEQFF
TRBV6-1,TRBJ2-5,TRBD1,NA,TGTGCCAGCACGGGACAGGGCCCCCTCAAAGAGACCCAGTACTTC,CASTGQGPLKETQYF
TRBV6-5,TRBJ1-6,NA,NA,TGTGCCAGCAGTCAACCAGGGCCCCTCCACTTT,CASSQPGPLHF
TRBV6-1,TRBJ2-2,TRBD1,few,TGTGCCAGCAGTCGGGGACAGATCACCGGGGAGCTGTTTTTT,CASSRGQITGELFF
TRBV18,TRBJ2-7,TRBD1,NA,TGTGCCAGCTCCCAGGGACAGGCCTACGAGCAGTACTTC,CASSQGQAYEQYF
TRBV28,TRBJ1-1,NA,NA,TGTGCCAGCAGTTTTCGGGCGGGCACTGAAGCTTTCTTT,CASSFRAGTEAFF